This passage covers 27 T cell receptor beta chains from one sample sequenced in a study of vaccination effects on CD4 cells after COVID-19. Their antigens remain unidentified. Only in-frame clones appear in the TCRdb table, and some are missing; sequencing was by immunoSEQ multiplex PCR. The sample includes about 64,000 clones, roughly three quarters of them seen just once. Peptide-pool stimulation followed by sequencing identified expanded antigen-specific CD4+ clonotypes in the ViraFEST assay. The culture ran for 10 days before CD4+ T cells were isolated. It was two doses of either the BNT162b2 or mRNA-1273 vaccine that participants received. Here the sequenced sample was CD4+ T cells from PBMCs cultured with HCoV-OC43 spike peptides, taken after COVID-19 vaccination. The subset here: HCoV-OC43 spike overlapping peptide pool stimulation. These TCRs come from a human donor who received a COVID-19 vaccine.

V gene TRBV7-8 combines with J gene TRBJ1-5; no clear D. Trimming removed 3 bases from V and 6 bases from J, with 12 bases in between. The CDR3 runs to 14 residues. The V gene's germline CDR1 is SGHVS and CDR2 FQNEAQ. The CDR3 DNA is TGTGCCAGCAGCTTGAAACTAGGCGGTCAGCCCCAGCATTTT. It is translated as CASSLKLGGQPQHF. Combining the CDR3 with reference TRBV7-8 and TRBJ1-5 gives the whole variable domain GAGVSQSPRYKVAKRGQDVALRCDPISGHVSLFWYQQALGQGPEFLTYFQNEAQLDKSGLPSDRFFAERPEGSVSTLKIQRTQQEDSAVYLCASSLKLGGQPQHFGDGTRLSIL.

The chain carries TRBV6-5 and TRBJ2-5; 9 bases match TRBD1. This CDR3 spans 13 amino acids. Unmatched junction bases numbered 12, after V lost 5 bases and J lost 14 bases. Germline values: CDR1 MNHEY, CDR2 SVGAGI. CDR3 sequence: CASSQRGEGQGYF. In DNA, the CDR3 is TGTGCCAGCAGTCAAAGGGGGGAGGGACAGGGTTACTTC.

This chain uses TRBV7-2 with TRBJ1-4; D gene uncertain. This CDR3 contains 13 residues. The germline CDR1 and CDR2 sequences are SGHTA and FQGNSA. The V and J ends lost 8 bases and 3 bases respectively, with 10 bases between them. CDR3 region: CASGKSANEKLFF. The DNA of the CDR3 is TGTGCCAGCGGAAAGTCGGCTAATGAAAAACTGTTTTTT.

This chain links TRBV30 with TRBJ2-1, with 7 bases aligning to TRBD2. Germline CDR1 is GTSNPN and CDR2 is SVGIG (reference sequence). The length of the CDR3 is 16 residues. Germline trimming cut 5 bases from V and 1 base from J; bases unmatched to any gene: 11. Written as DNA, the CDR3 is TGTGCCTGGTGTCCCCTGGGGGAGGGGTCCTACAATGAGCAGTTCTTC. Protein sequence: CAWCPLGEGSYNEQFF.

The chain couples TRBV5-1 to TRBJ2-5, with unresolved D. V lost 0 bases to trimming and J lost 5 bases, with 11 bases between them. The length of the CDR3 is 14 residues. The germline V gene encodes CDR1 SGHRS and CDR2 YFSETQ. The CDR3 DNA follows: TGCGCCAGCAGCTTGGGGCAGGCTGGGGAGACCCAGTACTTC. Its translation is CASSLGQAGETQYF. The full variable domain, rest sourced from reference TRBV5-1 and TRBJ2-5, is KAGVTQTPRYLIKTRGQQVTLSCSPISGHRSVSWYQQTPGQGLQFLFEYFSETQRNKGNFPGRFSGRQFSNSRSEMNVSTLELGDSALYLCASSLGQAGETQYFGPGTRLLVL.

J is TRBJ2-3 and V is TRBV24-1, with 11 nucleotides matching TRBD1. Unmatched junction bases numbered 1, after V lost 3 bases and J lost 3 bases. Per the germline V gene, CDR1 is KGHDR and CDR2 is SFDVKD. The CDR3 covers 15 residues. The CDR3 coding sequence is TGTGCCACCAGTGATCGGGACAGGGGGACAGATACGCAGTATTTT. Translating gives CATSDRDRGTDTQYF.

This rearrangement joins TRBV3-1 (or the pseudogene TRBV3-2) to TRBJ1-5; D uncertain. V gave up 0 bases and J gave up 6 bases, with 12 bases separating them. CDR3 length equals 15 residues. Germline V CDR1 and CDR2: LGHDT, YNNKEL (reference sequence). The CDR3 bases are TGTGCCAGCAGCCAAGACTTGGGTCCCGGTCAGCCCCAGCATTTT. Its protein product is CASSQDLGPGQPQHF.

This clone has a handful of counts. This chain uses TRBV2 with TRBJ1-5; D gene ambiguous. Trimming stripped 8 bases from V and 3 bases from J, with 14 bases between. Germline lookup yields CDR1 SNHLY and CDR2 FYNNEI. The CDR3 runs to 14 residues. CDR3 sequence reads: CASGKISNNQPQHF. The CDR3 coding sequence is TGTGCCAGCGGTAAGATATCGAACAATCAGCCCCAGCATTTT.

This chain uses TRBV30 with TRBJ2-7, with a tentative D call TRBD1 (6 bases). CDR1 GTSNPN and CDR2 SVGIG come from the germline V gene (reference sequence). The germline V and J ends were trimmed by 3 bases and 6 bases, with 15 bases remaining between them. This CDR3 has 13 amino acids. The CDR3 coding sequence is TGTGCCTGGAGCCCAGGGGTCCTCGGCGAGCAGTACGTC. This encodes CAWSPGVLGEQYV.

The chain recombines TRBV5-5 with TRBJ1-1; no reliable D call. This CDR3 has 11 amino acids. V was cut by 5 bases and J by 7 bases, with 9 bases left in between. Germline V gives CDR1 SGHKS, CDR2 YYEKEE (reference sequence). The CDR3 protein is CASSWSGEAFF. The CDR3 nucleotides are TGTGCCAGCAGTTGGAGCGGTGAAGCTTTCTTT.

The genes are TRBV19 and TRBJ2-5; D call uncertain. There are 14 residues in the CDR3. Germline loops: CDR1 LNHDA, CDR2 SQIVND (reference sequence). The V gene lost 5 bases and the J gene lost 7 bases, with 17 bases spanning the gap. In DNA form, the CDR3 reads TGTGCCAGTAGTGGCCGGGCCGCCGTTGGGACCCAGTACTTC. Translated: CASSGRAAVGTQYF.

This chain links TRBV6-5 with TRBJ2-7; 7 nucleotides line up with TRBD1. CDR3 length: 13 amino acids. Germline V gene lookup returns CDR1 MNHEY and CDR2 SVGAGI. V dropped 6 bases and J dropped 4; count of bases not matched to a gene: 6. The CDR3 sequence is CASSSGQYYEQYV. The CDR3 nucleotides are TGTGCCAGCAGCTCGGGACAGTATTACGAGCAGTACGTC.

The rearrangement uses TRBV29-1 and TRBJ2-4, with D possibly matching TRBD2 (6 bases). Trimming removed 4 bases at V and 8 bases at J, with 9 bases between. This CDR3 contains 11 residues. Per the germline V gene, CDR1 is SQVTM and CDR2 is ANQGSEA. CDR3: CSVVPGDIQYF. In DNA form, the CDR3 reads TGCAGCGTTGTTCCGGGGGACATTCAGTACTTC. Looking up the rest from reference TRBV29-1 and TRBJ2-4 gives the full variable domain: SAVISQKPSRDICQRGTSLTIQCQVDSQVTMMFWYRQQPGQSLTLIATANQGSEATYESGFVIDKFPISRPNLTFSTLTVSNMSPEDSSIYLCSVVPGDIQYFGAGTRLSVL.

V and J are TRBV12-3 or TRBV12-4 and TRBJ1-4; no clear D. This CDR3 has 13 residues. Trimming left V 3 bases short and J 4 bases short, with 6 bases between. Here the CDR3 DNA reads TGTGCCAGCAGTTTGATCTATAATGAAAAACTGTTTTTT. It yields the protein CASSLIYNEKLFF.

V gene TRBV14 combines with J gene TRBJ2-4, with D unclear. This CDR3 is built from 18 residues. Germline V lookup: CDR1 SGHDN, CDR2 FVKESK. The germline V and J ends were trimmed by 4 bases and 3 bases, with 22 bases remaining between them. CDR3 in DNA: TGTGCCAGCAGCCTGACATGGAAGGGATTAACAAACAAAAACATTCAGTACTTC. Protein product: CASSLTWKGLTNKNIQYF.

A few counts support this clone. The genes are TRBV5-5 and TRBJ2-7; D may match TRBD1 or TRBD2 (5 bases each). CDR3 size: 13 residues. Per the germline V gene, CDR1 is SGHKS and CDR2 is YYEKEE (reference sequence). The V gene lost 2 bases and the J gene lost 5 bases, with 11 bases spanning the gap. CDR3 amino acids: CASSLWGFNEQYV. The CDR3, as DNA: TGTGCCAGCAGCTTATGGGGGTTTAACGAGCAGTACGTC.

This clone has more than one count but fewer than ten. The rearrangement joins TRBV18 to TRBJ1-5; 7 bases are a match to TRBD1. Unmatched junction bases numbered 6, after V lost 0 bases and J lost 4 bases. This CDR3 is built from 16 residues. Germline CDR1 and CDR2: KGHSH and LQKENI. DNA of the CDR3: TGTGCCAGCTCACCACCCGGCAGGGGGGAAAATCAGCCCCAGCATTTT. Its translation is CASSPPGRGENQPQHF.

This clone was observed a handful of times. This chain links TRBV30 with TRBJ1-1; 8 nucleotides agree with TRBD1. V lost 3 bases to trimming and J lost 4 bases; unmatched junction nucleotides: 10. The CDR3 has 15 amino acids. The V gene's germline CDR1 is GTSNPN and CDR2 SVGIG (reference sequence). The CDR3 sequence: CAWRAGQGLVTEAFF. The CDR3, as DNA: TGTGCCTGGAGGGCTGGACAGGGTTTGGTCACTGAAGCTTTCTTT.

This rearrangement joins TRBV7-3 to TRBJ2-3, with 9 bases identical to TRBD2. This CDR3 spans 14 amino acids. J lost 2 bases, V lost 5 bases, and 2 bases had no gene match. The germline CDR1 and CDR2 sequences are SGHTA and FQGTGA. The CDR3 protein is CASSRGGVTDTQYF. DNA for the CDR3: TGTGCCAGCAGCCGCGGGGGGGTCACAGATACGCAGTATTTT.

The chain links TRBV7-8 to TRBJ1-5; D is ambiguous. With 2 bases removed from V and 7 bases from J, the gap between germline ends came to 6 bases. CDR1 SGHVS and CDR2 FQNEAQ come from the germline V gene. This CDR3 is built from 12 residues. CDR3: CASSLMGQPQHF. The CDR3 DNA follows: TGTGCCAGCAGCTTAATGGGGCAGCCCCAGCATTTT.

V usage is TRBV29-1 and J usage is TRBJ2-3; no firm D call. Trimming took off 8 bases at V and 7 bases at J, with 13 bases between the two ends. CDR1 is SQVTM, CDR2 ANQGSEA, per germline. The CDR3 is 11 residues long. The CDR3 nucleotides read TGCAGCAAGACGCAGGACCATACGCAGTATTTT. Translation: CSKTQDHTQYF.

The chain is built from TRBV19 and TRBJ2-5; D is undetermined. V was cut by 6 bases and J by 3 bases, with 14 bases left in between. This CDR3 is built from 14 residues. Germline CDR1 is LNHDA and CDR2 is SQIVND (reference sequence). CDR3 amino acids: CASRGELWEETQYF. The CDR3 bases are TGTGCCAGTAGGGGCGAGTTATGGGAAGAGACCCAGTACTTC.

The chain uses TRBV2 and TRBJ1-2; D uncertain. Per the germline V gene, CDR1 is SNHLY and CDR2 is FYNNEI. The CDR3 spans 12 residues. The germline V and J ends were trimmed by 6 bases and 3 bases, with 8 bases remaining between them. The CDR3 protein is CASSAGDYGYTF. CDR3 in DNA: TGTGCCAGCAGCGCAGGTGACTATGGCTACACCTTC.

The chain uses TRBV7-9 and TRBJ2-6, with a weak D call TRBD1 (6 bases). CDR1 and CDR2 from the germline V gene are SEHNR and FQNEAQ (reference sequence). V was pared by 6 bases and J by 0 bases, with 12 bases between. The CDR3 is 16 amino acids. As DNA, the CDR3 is TGTGCCAGCAGTGGGACACCTAGCTCTGGGGCCAACGTCCTGACTTTC. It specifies CASSGTPSSGANVLTF.

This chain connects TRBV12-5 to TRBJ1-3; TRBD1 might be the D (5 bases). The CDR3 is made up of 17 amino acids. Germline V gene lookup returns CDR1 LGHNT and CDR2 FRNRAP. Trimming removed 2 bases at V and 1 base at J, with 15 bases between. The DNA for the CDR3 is TGTGCTAGTGGTTTGCTCCCGGCGGGGGGTTCTGGAAACACCATATATTTT. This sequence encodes CASGLLPAGGSGNTIYF.

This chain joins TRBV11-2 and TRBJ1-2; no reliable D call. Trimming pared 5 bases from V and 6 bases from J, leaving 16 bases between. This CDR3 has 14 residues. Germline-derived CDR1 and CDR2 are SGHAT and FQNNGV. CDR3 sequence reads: CASSLQIGRDGYTF. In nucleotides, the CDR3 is TGTGCCAGCAGCCTCCAAATAGGGCGGGATGGCTACACCTTC.

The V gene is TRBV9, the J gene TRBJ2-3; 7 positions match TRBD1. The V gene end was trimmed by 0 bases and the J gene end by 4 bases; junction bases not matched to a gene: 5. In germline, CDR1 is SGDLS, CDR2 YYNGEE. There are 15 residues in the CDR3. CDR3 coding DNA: TGTGCCAGCAGCGTAGAGGGGGCCCGGTCAGATACGCAGTATTTT. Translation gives CASSVEGARSDTQYF. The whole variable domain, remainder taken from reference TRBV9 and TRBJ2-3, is DSGVTQTPKHLITATGQRVTLRCSPRSGDLSVYWYQQSLDQGLQFLIQYYNGEERAKGNILERFSAQQFPDLHSELNLSSLELGDSALYFCASSVEGARSDTQYFGPGTRLTVL.